This T cell receptor (beta chain) was retrieved from a study of blood T cell repertoires in COVID-19. Repertoires were generated with immunoSEQ multiplex PCR, while TCRdb's copy carries only in-frame clones and drops some. The repertoire includes 130,000 to 150,000 clones, about 85% of them detected once, and about 3.1% sits in the top ten. The sample consisted of peripheral blood. The sequence derives from a woman aged 35 to 49 with active or convalescent COVID-19.

For the CDR3, the DNA is TGTGCCAGCAGGGGAACAGGGGGTAGATCACCCCTCCACTTT. Its protein is CASRGTGGRSPLHF. This chain connects TRBV25-1 to TRBJ1-6; the match to TRBD1 covers 8 bases. Germline lookup yields CDR1 MGHDK and CDR2 SYGVNS. J lost 10 bases, V lost 6 bases, and 8 bases had no gene match. The CDR3 consists of 14 residues.